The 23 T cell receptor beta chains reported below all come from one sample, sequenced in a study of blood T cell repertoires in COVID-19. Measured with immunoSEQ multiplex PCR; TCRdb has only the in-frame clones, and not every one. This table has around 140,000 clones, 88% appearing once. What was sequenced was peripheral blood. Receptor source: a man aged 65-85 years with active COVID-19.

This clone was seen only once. The CDR3 here is CASSPGGLATGGSVNEQYF. The CDR3 DNA is TGCGCCAGCAGCCCCGGGGGACTAGCGACGGGAGGATCGGTAAACGAGCAGTACTTC. V is TRBV5-1 and J is TRBJ2-7; 10 bases are shared with TRBD2. The ends lost 4 bases at V and 5 bases at J; junction bases unmatched: 21. CDR3 size: 19 residues. Germline CDR1 and CDR2: SGHRS and YFSETQ.

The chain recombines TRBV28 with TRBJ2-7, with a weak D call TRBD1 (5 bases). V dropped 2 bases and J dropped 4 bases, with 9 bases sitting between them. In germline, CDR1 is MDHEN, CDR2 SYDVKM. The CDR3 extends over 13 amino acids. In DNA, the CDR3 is TGTGCCAGCAGTTTACAGGGCAAATACGAGCAGTACTTC. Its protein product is CASSLQGKYEQYF.

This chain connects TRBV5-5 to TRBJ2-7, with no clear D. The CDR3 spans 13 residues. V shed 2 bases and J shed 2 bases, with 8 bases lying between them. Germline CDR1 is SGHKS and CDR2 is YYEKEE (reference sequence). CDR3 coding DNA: TGTGCCAGCAGCTTAGAGGCCCCCTACGAGCAGTACTTC. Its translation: CASSLEAPYEQYF.

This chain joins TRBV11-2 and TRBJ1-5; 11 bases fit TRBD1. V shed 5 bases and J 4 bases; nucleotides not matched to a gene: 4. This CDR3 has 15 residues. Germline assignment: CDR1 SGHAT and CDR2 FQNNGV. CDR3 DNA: TGTGCCAGCAGCCGGACAGGGGGCAAAAATCAGCCCCAGCATTTT. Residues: CASSRTGGKNQPQHF.

The CDR3, as DNA: TGTGCCAGCAGCTTAACAGGTTATGGCTACACCTTC. Translating gives CASSLTGYGYTF. The chain recombines TRBV7-8 with TRBJ1-2, with a weak D call TRBD1 (5 bases). CDR1 is SGHVS, CDR2 FQNEAQ, per germline. The CDR3 sequence is 12 residues long. V lost 2 bases, J lost 5 bases, and 6 bases lay in between.

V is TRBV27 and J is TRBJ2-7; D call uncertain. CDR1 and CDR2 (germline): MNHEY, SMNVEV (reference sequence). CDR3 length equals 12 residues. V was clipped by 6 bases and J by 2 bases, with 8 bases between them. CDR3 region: CASRAQTYEQYF. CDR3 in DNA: TGTGCCAGCAGAGCGCAAACCTACGAGCAGTACTTC.

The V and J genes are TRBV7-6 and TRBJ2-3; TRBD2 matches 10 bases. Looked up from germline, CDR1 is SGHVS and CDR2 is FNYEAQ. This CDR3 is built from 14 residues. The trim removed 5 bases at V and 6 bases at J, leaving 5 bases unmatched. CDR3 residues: CASSRGTSADTQYF. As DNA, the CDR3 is TGTGCCAGCAGCCGCGGGACTAGCGCGGATACGCAGTATTTT. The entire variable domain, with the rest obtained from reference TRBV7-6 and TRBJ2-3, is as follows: GAGVSQSPRYKVTKRGQDVALRCDPISGHVSLYWYRQALGQGPEFLTYFNYEAQQDKSGLPNDRFSAERPEGSISTLTIQRTEQRDSAMYRCASSRGTSADTQYFGPGTRLTVL.

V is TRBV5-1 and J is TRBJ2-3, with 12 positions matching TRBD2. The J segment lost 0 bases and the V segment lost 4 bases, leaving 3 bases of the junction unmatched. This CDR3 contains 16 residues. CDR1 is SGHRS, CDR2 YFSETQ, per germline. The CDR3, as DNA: TGCGCCAGCAGCCCGGGGACTAGCGGGAGCACAGATACGCAGTATTTT. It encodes CASSPGTSGSTDTQYF.

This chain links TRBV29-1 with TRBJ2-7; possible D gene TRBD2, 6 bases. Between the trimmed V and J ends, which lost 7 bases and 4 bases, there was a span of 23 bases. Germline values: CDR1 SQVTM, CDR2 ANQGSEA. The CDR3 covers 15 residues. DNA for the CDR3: TGCAGCGCAATGGCCGGCACCGGGGGAGCTTACGAGCAGTACTTC. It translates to CSAMAGTGGAYEQYF.

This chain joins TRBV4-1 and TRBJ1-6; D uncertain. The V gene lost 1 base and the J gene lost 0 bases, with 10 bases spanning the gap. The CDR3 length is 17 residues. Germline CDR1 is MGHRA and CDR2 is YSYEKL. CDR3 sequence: CASSQAAGYSYNSPLHF. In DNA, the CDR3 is TGCGCCAGCAGCCAAGCCGCGGGTTACTCCTATAATTCACCCCTCCACTTT.

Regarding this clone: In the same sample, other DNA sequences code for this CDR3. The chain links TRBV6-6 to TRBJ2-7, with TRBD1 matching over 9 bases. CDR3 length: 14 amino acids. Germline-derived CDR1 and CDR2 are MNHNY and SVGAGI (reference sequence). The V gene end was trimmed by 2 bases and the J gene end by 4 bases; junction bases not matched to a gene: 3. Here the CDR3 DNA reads TGTGCCAGCAGTTACGGACAGGGGTCTTACGAGCAGTACTTC. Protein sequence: CASSYGQGSYEQYF.

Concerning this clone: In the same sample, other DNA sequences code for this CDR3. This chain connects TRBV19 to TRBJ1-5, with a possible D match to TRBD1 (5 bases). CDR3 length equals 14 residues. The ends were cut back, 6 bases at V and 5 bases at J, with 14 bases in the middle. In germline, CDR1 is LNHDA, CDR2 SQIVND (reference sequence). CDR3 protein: CASRATLRDQPQHF. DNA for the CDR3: TGTGCCAGTAGGGCCACGCTCAGGGATCAGCCCCAGCATTTT.

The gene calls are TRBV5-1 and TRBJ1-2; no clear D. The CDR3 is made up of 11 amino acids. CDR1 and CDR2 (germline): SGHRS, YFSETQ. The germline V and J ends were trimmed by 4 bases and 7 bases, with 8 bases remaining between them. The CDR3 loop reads CASSGRSGYTF. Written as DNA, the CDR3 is TGCGCCAGCAGCGGAAGGAGTGGCTACACCTTC.

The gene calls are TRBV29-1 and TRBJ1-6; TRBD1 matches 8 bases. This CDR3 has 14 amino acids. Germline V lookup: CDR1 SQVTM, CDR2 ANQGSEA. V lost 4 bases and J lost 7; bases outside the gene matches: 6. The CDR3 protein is CSVAEDRENSPLHF. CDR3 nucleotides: TGCAGCGTTGCGGAGGACAGGGAGAATTCACCCCTCCACTTT.

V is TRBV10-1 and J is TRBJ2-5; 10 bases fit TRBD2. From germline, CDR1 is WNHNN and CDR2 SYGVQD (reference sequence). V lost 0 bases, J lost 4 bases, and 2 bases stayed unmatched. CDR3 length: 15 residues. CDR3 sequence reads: CASSESSSGRETQYF. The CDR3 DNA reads TGCGCCAGCAGTGAGTCGTCTAGCGGGAGAGAGACCCAGTACTTC.

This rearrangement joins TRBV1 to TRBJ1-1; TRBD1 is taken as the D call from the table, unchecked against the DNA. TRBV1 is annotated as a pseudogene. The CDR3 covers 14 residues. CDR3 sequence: CTSSQRTGETEAFF. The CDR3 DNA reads TGCACCAGCAGCCAACGTACAGGGGAGACTGAAGCTTTCTTT.

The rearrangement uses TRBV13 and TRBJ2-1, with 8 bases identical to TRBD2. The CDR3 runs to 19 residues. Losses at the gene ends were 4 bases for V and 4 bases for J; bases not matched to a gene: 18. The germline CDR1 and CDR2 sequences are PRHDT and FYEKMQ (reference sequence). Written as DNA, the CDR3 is TGTGCCAGCAGCTCCCTGAGGGCAGCGGGAGTCCCCAATTACAATGAGCAGTTCTTC. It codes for CASSSLRAAGVPNYNEQFF.

The CDR3 nucleotides read TGTGCCAGCAGCGAGGGGGGGGCCTGGGAGGAGAAGACCCAGTACTTC. This codes for CASSEGGAWEEKTQYF. The V gene is TRBV9, the J gene TRBJ2-5, with TRBD2 as a possible D gene (7 bases). The CDR3 loop spans 16 amino acids. Germline V lookup: CDR1 SGDLS, CDR2 YYNGEE. V lost 3 bases and J 6 bases, leaving 21 bases between the germline ends.

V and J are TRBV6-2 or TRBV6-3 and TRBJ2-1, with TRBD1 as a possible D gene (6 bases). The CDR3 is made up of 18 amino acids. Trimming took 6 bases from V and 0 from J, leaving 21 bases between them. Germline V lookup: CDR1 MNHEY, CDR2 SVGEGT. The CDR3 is CASSQQGSRPSSYNEQFF. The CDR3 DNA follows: TGTGCCAGCAGCCAACAGGGTAGTAGACCGAGCTCCTACAATGAGCAGTTCTTC.

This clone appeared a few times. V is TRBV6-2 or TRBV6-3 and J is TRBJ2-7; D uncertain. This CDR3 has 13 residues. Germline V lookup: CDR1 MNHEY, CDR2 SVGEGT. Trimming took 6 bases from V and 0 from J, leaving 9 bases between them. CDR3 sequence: CASSPPTSYEQYF. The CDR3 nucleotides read TGTGCCAGCAGCCCGCCTACCTCCTACGAGCAGTACTTC.

CDR3 amino acids: CASSFGGVATEAFF. The CDR3 DNA reads as TGTGCCAGCAGTTTTGGAGGGGTAGCCACTGAAGCTTTCTTT. The chain links TRBV28 to TRBJ1-1; D might be TRBD1 (5 bases). The V and J ends lost 3 bases and 4 bases respectively, with 12 bases between them. This CDR3 region has 14 residues. Per the germline V gene, CDR1 is MDHEN and CDR2 is SYDVKM.

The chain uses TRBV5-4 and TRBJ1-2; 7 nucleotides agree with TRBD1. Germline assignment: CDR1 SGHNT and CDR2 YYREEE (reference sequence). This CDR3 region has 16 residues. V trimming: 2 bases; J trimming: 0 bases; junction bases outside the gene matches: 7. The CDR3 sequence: CASSLGQAVSNYGYTF. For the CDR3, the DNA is TGTGCCAGCAGCTTAGGACAGGCCGTATCTAACTATGGCTACACCTTC. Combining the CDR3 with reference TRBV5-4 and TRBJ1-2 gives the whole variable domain ETGVTQSPTHLIKTRGQQVTLRCSSQSGHNTVSWYQQALGQGPQFIFQYYREEENGRGNFPPRFSGLQFPNYSSELNVNALELDDSALYLCASSLGQAVSNYGYTFGSGTRLTVV.

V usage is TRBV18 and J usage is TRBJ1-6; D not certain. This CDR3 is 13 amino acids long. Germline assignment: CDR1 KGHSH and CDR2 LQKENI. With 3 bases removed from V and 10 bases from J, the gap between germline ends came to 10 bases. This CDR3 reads CASSPAGYSPLHF. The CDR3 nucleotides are TGTGCCAGCTCACCGGCGGGATACTCACCCCTCCACTTT.